Following are 21 T cell receptor beta chains from one sample sequenced in a study of T cell responses to AZD1222 COVID-19 vaccine. Sequenced by immunoSEQ multiplex PCR; TCRdb stores in-frame clones only, minus some. The table records around 70,000 clones, 75% to 90% of them present only once. The sequencing here drew on peripheral blood, taken on day 0 of AZD1222 vaccination. The receptors originated from an adult in good health.

The rearrangement joins TRBV14 to TRBJ1-4; D remains ambiguous. V was pared by 0 bases and J by 0 bases, with 8 bases between. The CDR3 runs to 16 residues. Germline CDR1 reads SGHDN; CDR2 reads FVKESK. The CDR3 region is CASSQEVSSTNEKLFF. CDR3 bases: TGTGCCAGCAGCCAAGAGGTTTCTTCAACTAATGAAAAACTGTTTTTT. The full variable domain, its missing parts supplied by reference TRBV14 and TRBJ1-4, is EAGVTQFPSHSVIEKGQTVTLRCDPISGHDNLYWYRRVMGKEIKFLLHFVKESKQDESGMPNNRFLAERTGGTYSTLKVQPAELEDSGVYFCASSQEVSSTNEKLFFGSGTQLSVL.

The V and J genes are TRBV5-1 and TRBJ2-6; no clear D gene. Trimming took off 4 bases at V and 0 bases at J, with 8 bases between the two ends. CDR1 is SGHRS and CDR2 is YFSETQ in the germline V gene. The CDR3 is 15 residues long. In DNA form, the CDR3 reads TGCGCCAGCAGCCCGATCCTCTCTGGGGCCAACGTCCTGACTTTC. Translating gives CASSPILSGANVLTF.

This rearrangement joins TRBV7-6 to TRBJ1-2; TRBD1 might be the D (6 bases). The germline gives CDR1 SGHVS, CDR2 FNYEAQ. The V end lost 1 base, the J end lost 7 bases, and 19 bases lay between the germline ends. The CDR3 is 16 amino acids. In DNA form, the CDR3 reads TGTGCCAGCAGCTTAGAGTCTAGCAGGGGAGTCGGTGGCTACACCTTC. Protein: CASSLESSRGVGGYTF.

The chain recombines TRBV27 with TRBJ2-3, with 8 bases identical to TRBD2. The CDR3 extends over 16 amino acids. Germline V CDR1 and CDR2: MNHEY, SMNVEV (reference sequence). Trimming cost V 4 bases and J 1 base; bases outside gene matches: 7. The CDR3 reads CASSSPTSEGTDTQYF. CDR3 DNA: TGTGCCAGCAGTTCCCCGACTAGCGAAGGCACAGATACGCAGTATTTT.

The chain recombines TRBV6-1 with TRBJ2-3, with 10 bases identical to TRBD2. The germline gives CDR1 MNHNS, CDR2 SASEGT. Trimming at V came to 4 bases and at J to 1 base, leaving 8 bases not matched to a gene. The CDR3 loop spans 17 amino acids. DNA of the CDR3: TGTGCCAGCAGTGCCTTAGCGGGGGGCAGGGGCACAGATACGCAGTATTTT. Amino acid sequence: CASSALAGGRGTDTQYF.

This sequence joins TRBV7-8 and TRBJ2-1, with D possibly TRBD2 on 5 matching bases. The CDR3 covers 14 residues. Trimming took off 5 bases at V and 10 bases at J, with 18 bases between the two ends. Germline V gives CDR1 SGHVS, CDR2 FQNEAQ. CDR3 bases: TGTGCCAGCAGCCTCCTTTTAGCGAGGGAGGAGCAGTTCTTC. This gives the protein CASSLLLAREEQFF.

V and J are TRBV6-5 and TRBJ2-1; TRBD1 matches 8 bases. Losses at the gene ends were 3 bases for V and 4 bases for J; bases not matched to a gene: 5. This CDR3 has 15 residues. Germline V lookup: CDR1 MNHEY, CDR2 SVGAGI. The CDR3 here is CASSYGQGAYNEQFF. The CDR3 DNA follows: TGTGCCAGCAGTTATGGGCAGGGGGCTTACAATGAGCAGTTCTTC.

This clone occurred a few times. J is TRBJ1-1 and V is TRBV12-3 or TRBV12-4; D may be TRBD1 (6 bases). The CDR3 loop spans 13 amino acids. Trimming took off 3 bases at V and 4 bases at J, with 9 bases between the two ends. The CDR3 sequence: CASSFVRGTEAFF. The CDR3 bases are TGTGCCAGCAGTTTCGTCAGGGGCACTGAAGCTTTCTTT.

V and J are TRBV19 and TRBJ2-1; 7 nucleotides align to TRBD2. The trim removed 5 bases at V and 4 bases at J, leaving 8 bases unmatched. Germline V gene lookup returns CDR1 LNHDA and CDR2 SQIVND (reference sequence). The CDR3 consists of 15 residues. The CDR3 coding sequence is TGTGCCAGTAGTCTCCCGACTAGCAGTTACAATGAGCAGTTCTTC. This codes for CASSLPTSSYNEQFF.

The CDR3 sequence is CASSILAGGDQPQHF. The CDR3 nucleotides are TGTGCCAGTAGTATTCTGGCAGGGGGCGATCAGCCCCAGCATTTT. V is TRBV19 and J is TRBJ1-5, with 8 bases identical to TRBD1. V was clipped by 3 bases and J by 5 bases; unmatched bases: 6. The CDR3 length is 15 residues. Germline assignment: CDR1 LNHDA and CDR2 SQIVND (reference sequence).

On this clone itself: An end of the junction differs from the germline gene, which may be a read error. This chain links TRBV7-9 with TRBJ1-5; D not certain. The germline V gene encodes CDR1 SEHNR and CDR2 FQNEAQ (reference sequence). CDR3 size: 12 residues. The CDR3 sequence: CASSSNSRPLLF. The CDR3 bases are TGTGCCAGCAGCTCCAACAGCAGGCCCCTACTTTTT.

This clone has ten or more counts. The genes are TRBV19 and TRBJ1-5; unclear D gene. Germline CDR1 reads LNHDA; CDR2 reads SQIVND (reference sequence). Trimming took off 5 bases at V and 0 bases at J, with 8 bases between the two ends. The CDR3 runs 14 residues. CDR3 DNA sequence: TGTGCCAGTAGTGTCGCTTCTAGCAATCAGCCCCAGCATTTT. Its translation is CASSVASSNQPQHF.

The gene calls are TRBV7-3 and TRBJ1-3; D is undetermined. Germline V gene sequence: CDR1 SGHTA, CDR2 FQGTGA. V was shortened by 2 bases and J by 2 bases, with 4 bases between the two germline ends. The length of the CDR3 is 13 residues. CDR3 nucleotides: TGTGCCAGCAGCTTATTACCTGGAAACACCATATATTTT. Its translation: CASSLLPGNTIYF.

The V gene is TRBV19, the J gene TRBJ2-6, with a weak D call TRBD1 (6 bases). The CDR3 loop spans 14 amino acids. Looked up from germline, CDR1 is LNHDA and CDR2 is SQIVND (reference sequence). Trimming took 7 bases from V and 4 from J, leaving 11 bases between them. CDR3 nucleotide sequence: TGTGCCAGTACCGCAGGGGCCGGGGCCAACGTCCTGACTTTC. It yields the protein CASTAGAGANVLTF.

There are a few counts of this clone. This chain's CDR3 is CASSSTRTYEQYF. The DNA of the CDR3 is TGCGCCAGCAGCTCAACTCGAACCTACGAGCAGTACTTC. The chain carries TRBV5-1 and TRBJ2-7; no clear D. The CDR3 is 13 residues long. V lost 3 bases and J lost 2, with 9 bases in between. Germline assignment: CDR1 SGHRS and CDR2 YFSETQ.

The chain employs TRBV7-2 and TRBJ1-5; D gene ambiguous. Germline CDR1 is SGHTA and CDR2 is FQGNSA. This CDR3 has 13 residues. V was pared by 4 bases and J by 7 bases, with 11 bases between. The CDR3 DNA follows: TGTGCCAGCAGCTCAGAACCTACCCAGCCCCAGCATTTT. It encodes CASSSEPTQPQHF.

The chain joins TRBV6-2 or TRBV6-3 to TRBJ1-3; possible D gene TRBD1, 5 bases. The CDR3 contains 15 residues. Trimming cost V 6 bases and J 0 bases, with 12 bases left between them. Germline assignment: CDR1 MNHEY and CDR2 SVGEGT. The CDR3 DNA follows: TGTGCCAGCAGCCCCGGACACCTCTCTGGAAACACCATATATTTT. This codes for CASSPGHLSGNTIYF.

This clone was found a few times. The rearrangement links TRBV27 to TRBJ2-3; D remains ambiguous. This CDR3 has 12 residues. Germline V gives CDR1 MNHEY, CDR2 SMNVEV (reference sequence). The chain's CDR3 is CVSRSYTDTQYF. DNA for the CDR3: TGTGTCTCGCGGTCCTACACAGATACGCAGTATTTT.

The chain uses TRBV28 and TRBJ2-3; D is tentatively TRBD1 or TRBD2 (5 bases each). The length of the CDR3 is 14 residues. V was cut by 4 bases and J by 2 bases, with 10 bases left in between. Germline V gene lookup returns CDR1 MDHEN and CDR2 SYDVKM. The CDR3 DNA reads TGTGCCAGCAGTTCCGGGACGGACACAGATACGCAGTATTTT. It encodes CASSSGTDTDTQYF.

The chain combines TRBV5-6 with TRBJ1-2, with a tentative D call TRBD1 (5 bases). Germline values: CDR1 SGHDT, CDR2 YYEEEE. Trimming took 1 base from V and 8 from J, leaving 21 bases between them. The CDR3 loop spans 16 amino acids. CDR3 residues: CASSLSNEITREGYTF. DNA of the CDR3: TGTGCCAGCAGCTTGTCAAATGAGATCACCAGGGAAGGCTACACCTTC.

The chain is built from TRBV6-5 and TRBJ1-6, with TRBD1 as a possible D gene (6 bases). Trimming stripped 6 bases from V and 7 bases from J, with 16 bases between. CDR1 MNHEY and CDR2 SVGAGI come from the germline V gene. The CDR3 loop spans 15 amino acids. The CDR3 region is CASSLWHRENSPLHF. CDR3 in DNA: TGTGCCAGCAGCCTTTGGCACAGGGAAAATTCACCCCTCCACTTT.